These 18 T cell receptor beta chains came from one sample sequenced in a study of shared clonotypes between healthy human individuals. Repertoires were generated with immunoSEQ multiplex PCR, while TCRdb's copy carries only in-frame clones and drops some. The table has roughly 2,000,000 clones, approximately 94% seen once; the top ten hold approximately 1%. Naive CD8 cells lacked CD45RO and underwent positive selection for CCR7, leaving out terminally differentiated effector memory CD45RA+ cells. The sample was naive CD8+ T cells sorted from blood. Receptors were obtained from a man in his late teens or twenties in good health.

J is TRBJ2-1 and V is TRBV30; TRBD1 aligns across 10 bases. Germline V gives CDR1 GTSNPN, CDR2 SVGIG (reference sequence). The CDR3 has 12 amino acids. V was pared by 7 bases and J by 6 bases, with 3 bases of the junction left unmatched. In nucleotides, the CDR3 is TGTGCCTCAGGACAGGGGGGCAATGAGCAGTTCTTC. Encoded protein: CASGQGGNEQFF. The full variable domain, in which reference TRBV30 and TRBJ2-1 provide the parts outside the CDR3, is SQTIHQWPATLVQPVGSPLSLECTVEGTSNPNLYWYRQAAGRGLQLLFYSVGIGQISSEVPQNLSASRPQDRQFILSSKKLLLSDSGFYLCASGQGGNEQFFGPGTRLTVL.

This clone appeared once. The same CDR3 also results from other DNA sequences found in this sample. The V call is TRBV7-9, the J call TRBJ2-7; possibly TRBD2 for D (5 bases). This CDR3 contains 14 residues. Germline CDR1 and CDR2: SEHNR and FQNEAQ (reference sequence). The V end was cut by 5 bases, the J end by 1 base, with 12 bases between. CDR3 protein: CASSARTDSYEQYF. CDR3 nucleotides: TGTGCCAGCAGCGCCCGGACTGATTCCTACGAGCAGTACTTC.

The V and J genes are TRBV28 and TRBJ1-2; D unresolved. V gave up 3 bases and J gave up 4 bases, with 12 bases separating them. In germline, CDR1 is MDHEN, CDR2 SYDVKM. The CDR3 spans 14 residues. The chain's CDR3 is CASSFSGLGYGYTF. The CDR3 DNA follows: TGTGCCAGCAGTTTCTCTGGGTTAGGCTATGGCTACACCTTC.

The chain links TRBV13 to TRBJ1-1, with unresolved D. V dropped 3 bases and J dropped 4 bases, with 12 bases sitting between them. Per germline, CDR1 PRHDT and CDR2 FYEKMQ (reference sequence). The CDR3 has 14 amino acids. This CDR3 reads CASSFRGGLTEAFF. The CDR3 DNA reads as TGTGCCAGCAGCTTTCGGGGAGGGCTCACTGAAGCTTTCTTT. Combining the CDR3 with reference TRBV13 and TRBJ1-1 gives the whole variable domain AAGVIQSPRHLIKEKRETATLKCYPIPRHDTVYWYQQGPGQDPQFLISFYEKMQSDKGSIPDRFSAQQFSDYHSELNMSSLELGDSALYFCASSFRGGLTEAFFGQGTRLTVV.

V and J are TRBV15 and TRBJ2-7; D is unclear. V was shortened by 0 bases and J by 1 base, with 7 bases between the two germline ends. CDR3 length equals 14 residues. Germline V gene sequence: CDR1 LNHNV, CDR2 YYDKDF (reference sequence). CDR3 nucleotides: TGTGCCACCAGCAGAGATTTTCTTTCCTACGAGCAGTACTTC. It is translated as CATSRDFLSYEQYF.

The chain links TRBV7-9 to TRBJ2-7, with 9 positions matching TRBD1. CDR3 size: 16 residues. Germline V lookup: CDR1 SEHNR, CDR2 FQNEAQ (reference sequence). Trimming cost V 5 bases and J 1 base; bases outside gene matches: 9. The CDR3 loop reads CASSRGQGKSSYEQYF. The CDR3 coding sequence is TGTGCCAGCAGCCGCGGACAGGGGAAGTCTTCCTACGAGCAGTACTTC.

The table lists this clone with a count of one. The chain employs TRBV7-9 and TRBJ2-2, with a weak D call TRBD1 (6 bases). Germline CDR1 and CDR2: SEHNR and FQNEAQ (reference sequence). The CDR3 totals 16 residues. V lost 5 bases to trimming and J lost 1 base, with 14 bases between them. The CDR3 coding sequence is TGTGCCAGCAGCCACACGGGACAACTGAACACCGGGGAGCTGTTTTTT. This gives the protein CASSHTGQLNTGELFF. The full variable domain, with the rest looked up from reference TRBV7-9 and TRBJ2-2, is DTGVSQNPRHKITKRGQNVTFRCDPISEHNRLYWYRQTLGQGPEFLTYFQNEAQLEKSRLLSDRFSAERPKGSFSTLEIQRTEQGDSAMYLCASSHTGQLNTGELFFGEGSRLTVL.

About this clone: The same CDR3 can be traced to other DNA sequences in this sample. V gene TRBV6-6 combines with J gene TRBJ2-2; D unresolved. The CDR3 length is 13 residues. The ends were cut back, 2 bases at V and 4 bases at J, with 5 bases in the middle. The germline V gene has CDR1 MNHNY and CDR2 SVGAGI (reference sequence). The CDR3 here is CASSYEGTGELFF. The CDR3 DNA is TGTGCCAGCAGTTACGAAGGCACCGGGGAGCTGTTTTTT.

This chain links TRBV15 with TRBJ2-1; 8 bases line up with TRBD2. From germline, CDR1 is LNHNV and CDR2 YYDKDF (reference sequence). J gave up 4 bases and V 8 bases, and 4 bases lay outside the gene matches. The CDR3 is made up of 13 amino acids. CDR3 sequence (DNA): TGTGCCACCGCGGGAGGCCGATACAATGAGCAGTTCTTC. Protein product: CATAGGRYNEQFF.

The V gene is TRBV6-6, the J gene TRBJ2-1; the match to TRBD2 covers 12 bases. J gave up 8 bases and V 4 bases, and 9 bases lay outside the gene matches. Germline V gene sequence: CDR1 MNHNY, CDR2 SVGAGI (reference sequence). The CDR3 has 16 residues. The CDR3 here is CASSSILAGGSYEQFF. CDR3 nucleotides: TGTGCCAGCAGTTCCATACTAGCGGGAGGTTCCTATGAGCAGTTCTTC.

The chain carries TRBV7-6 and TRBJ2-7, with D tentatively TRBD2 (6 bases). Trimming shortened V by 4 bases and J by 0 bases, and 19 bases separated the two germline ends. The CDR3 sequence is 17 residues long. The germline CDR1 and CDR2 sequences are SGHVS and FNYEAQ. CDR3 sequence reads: CASSSRGTAGSSYEQYF. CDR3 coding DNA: TGTGCCAGCAGCTCCCGAGGGACGGCGGGAAGCTCCTACGAGCAGTACTTC.

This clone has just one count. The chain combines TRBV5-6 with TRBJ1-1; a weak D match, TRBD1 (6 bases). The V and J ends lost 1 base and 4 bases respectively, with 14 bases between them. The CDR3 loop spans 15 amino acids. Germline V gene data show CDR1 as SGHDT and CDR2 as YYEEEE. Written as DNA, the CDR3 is TGTGCCAGCAGCTTGTTGGGCAGGGGCGGCACTGAAGCTTTCTTT. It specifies CASSLLGRGGTEAFF.

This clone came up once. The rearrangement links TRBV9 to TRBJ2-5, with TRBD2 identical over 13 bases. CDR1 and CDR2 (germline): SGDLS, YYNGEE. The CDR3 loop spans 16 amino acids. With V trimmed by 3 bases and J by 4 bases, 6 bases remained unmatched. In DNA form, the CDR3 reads TGTGCCAGCAGCGGGGGGACTAGCGGGATTGCAGAGACCCAGTACTTC. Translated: CASSGGTSGIAETQYF.

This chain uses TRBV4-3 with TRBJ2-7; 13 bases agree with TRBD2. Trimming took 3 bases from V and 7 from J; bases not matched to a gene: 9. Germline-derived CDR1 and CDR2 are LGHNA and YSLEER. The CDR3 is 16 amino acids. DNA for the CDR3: TGCGCCAGCAGCCATACCCCGGGACTAGCGGGGTGGGAGCAGTACTTC. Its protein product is CASSHTPGLAGWEQYF.

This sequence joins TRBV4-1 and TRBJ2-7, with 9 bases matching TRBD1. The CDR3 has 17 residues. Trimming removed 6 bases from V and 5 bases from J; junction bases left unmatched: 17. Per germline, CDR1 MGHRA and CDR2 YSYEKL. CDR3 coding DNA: TGCGCCAGCAGTCCCAAGAGCCTACAGGGGGCGTTCAACGAGCAGTACTTC. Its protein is CASSPKSLQGAFNEQYF.

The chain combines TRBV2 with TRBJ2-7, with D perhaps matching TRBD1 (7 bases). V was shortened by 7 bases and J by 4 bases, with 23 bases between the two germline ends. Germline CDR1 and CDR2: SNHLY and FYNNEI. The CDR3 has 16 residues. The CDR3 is CASTKEPGGGIYEQYF. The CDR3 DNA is TGTGCCAGCACTAAGGAACCCGGAGGGGGCATTTACGAGCAGTACTTC.

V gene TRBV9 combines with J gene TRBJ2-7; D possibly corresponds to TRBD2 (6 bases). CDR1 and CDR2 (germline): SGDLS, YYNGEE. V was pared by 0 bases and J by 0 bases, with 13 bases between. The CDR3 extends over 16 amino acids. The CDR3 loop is CASSVARDSHSYEQYF. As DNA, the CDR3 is TGTGCCAGCAGCGTAGCTCGGGACTCTCACTCCTACGAGCAGTACTTC.

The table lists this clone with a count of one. The CDR3 is CASSQTGTVYNEQFF. The CDR3 nucleotides are TGTGCCAGCAGCCAAACCGGGACAGTATACAATGAGCAGTTCTTC. This chain uses TRBV14 with TRBJ2-1; TRBD1 aligns across 7 bases. Germline-derived CDR1 and CDR2 are SGHDN and FVKESK. This CDR3 is built from 15 residues. V lost 2 bases to trimming and J lost 4 bases; unmatched junction nucleotides: 5. The entire variable domain, with the rest obtained from reference TRBV14 and TRBJ2-1, is as follows: EAGVTQFPSHSVIEKGQTVTLRCDPISGHDNLYWYRRVMGKEIKFLLHFVKESKQDESGMPNNRFLAERTGGTYSTLKVQPAELEDSGVYFCASSQTGTVYNEQFFGPGTRLTVL.